Listed below are T cell receptor beta chains from one sample, sequenced in a study of blood T cell repertoires in COVID-19. TCRdb keeps only in-frame clones here, not all; method: immunoSEQ multiplex PCR. The data hold approximately 160,000 clones, with under 95% observed a single time. Input material: peripheral blood. Receptors were obtained from a man in his sixties with active or convalescent COVID-19. The CDR3 runs from the conserved cysteine through the conserved F or W. A D gene is named only where the DNA matches it firmly. A row's size may be missing; if present it is once, few, many or a size class.

v_call: TRBV7-8
d_call: .
j_call: TRBJ1-2
clone_size: .
cdr3_aa: CASSSNVGDYGYTF
cdr3_nt: TGTGCCAGCAGCTCAAATGTAGGGGACTATGGCTACACCTTC

v_call: TRBV6-1
d_call: .
j_call: TRBJ1-2
clone_size: .
cdr3_aa: CASSEVRYSGYTF
cdr3_nt: TGTGCCAGCAGTGAAGTCAGGTATTCTGGCTACACCTTC

v_call: TRBV19
d_call: TRBD2
j_call: TRBJ2-1
clone_size: .
cdr3_aa: CASNPGLAGGPSYNEQFF
cdr3_nt: TGTGCCAGTAACCCAGGGCTAGCGGGGGGGCCCTCCTACAATGAGCAGTTCTTC

v_call: TRBV12-3/TRBV12-4
d_call: TRBD1
j_call: TRBJ1-2
clone_size: .
cdr3_aa: CASTSDRAAGYTF
cdr3_nt: TGTGCCAGCACCTCTGACAGGGCGGCTGGCTACACCTTC

v_call: TRBV5-8
d_call: .
j_call: TRBJ1-5
clone_size: once
cdr3_aa: CASSFSLNQPQHF
cdr3_nt: TGTGCCAGCAGCTTTTCTCTGAATCAGCCCCAGCATTTT

v_call: TRBV5-1
d_call: TRBD1
j_call: TRBJ2-6
clone_size: .
cdr3_aa: CASSSRDRGTGANVLTF
cdr3_nt: TGCGCCAGCAGCTCCCGGGACAGGGGAACTGGGGCCAACGTCCTGACTTTC

v_call: TRBV10-3
d_call: TRBD1
j_call: TRBJ2-2
clone_size: .
cdr3_aa: CAISANRDRHTGELFF
cdr3_nt: TGTGCCATCAGTGCTAACCGGGACAGACACACCGGGGAGCTGTTTTTT

v_call: TRBV10-3
d_call: .
j_call: TRBJ2-6
clone_size: .
cdr3_aa: CAISDQLLSSGANVLTF
cdr3_nt: TGTGCCATCAGTGATCAACTCCTCTCCTCTGGGGCCAACGTCCTGACTTTC

v_call: TRBV5-8
d_call: .
j_call: TRBJ1-2
clone_size: .
cdr3_aa: CASSRVAGPYGYTF
cdr3_nt: TGTGCCAGCAGCCGGGTGGCAGGGCCCTATGGCTACACCTTC

v_call: TRBV12-2
d_call: .
j_call: TRBJ1-2
clone_size: .
cdr3_aa: CASRLGEGLSYTF
cdr3_nt: TGTGCAAGTCGCTTAGGTGAGGGATTGAGCTACACCTTC

v_call: TRBV19
d_call: .
j_call: TRBJ2-1
clone_size: .
cdr3_aa: CASSTFLGALNEQFF
cdr3_nt: TGTGCCAGTAGTACCTTTCTAGGAGCCCTCAATGAGCAGTTCTTC

v_call: TRBV29-1
d_call: TRBD1
j_call: TRBJ2-7
clone_size: .
cdr3_aa: CSVETGAGYEQYF
cdr3_nt: TGCAGCGTTGAGACAGGGGCCGGGTACGAGCAGTACTTC

v_call: TRBV6-5
d_call: .
j_call: TRBJ1-2
clone_size: few
cdr3_aa: CASSYSRGPYGYTF
cdr3_nt: TGTGCCAGCAGTTACTCCAGGGGCCCCTATGGCTACACCTTC

v_call: TRBV11-2
d_call: .
j_call: TRBJ1-1
clone_size: few
cdr3_aa: CASSINVRGGEAFF
cdr3_nt: TGTGCCAGCAGCATTAATGTACGGGGGGGAGAAGCTTTCTTT

v_call: TRBV9
d_call: TRBD2
j_call: TRBJ2-5
clone_size: .
cdr3_aa: CASSVAASGSGETQYF
cdr3_nt: TGTGCCAGCAGCGTAGCGGCTAGCGGGAGTGGGGAGACCCAGTACTTC

v_call: TRBV6-1
d_call: TRBD1
j_call: TRBJ1-1
clone_size: few
cdr3_aa: CASSERDRGTEAFF
cdr3_nt: TGTGCCAGCAGTGAAAGGGACAGGGGCACTGAAGCTTTCTTT

v_call: TRBV7-8
d_call: .
j_call: TRBJ1-5
clone_size: .
cdr3_aa: CASSWGGTGNQPQHF
cdr3_nt: TGTGCCAGCAGCTGGGGGGGCACGGGCAATCAGCCCCAGCATTTT

v_call: TRBV29-1
d_call: TRBD2
j_call: TRBJ2-1
clone_size: .
cdr3_aa: CSVLTSGRGEQFF
cdr3_nt: TGCAGCGTCTTGACTAGCGGGAGAGGTGAGCAGTTCTTC

v_call: TRBV6-1
d_call: TRBD1
j_call: TRBJ1-1
clone_size: few
cdr3_aa: CASSVGTGGTFGTAFF
cdr3_nt: TGTGCCAGCAGTGTGGGGACAGGGGGCACCTTTGGAACGGCTTTCTTT

v_call: TRBV19
d_call: TRBD1
j_call: TRBJ1-2
clone_size: .
cdr3_aa: CASSTRTGANYGYTF
cdr3_nt: TGTGCCAGTAGTACCCGGACAGGGGCCAACTATGGCTACACCTTC

v_call: TRBV6-5
d_call: TRBD1
j_call: TRBJ1-6
clone_size: .
cdr3_aa: CASSSPGTGNSPLHF
cdr3_nt: TGTGCCAGCAGTTCCCCCGGGACAGGGAATTCACCCCTCCACTTT

v_call: TRBV7-9
d_call: TRBD1
j_call: TRBJ2-7
clone_size: .
cdr3_aa: CASSLQGNEQYF
cdr3_nt: TGTGCCAGCAGTTTACAGGGGAACGAGCAGTACTTC

v_call: TRBV5-4
d_call: .
j_call: TRBJ1-3
clone_size: .
cdr3_aa: CASSLQSSGNTIYF
cdr3_nt: TGTGCCAGCAGCTTACAGAGCTCTGGAAACACCATATATTTT

v_call: TRBV3-1/TRBV3-2
d_call: TRBD2
j_call: TRBJ2-4
clone_size: .
cdr3_aa: CASSQVEGLAGGIAKNIQYF
cdr3_nt: TGTGCCAGCAGCCAAGTAGAGGGGCTAGCGGGGGGGATAGCCAAAAACATTCAGTACTTC

v_call: TRBV5-1
d_call: .
j_call: TRBJ2-5
clone_size: .
cdr3_aa: CASSLRPEEIGTQYF
cdr3_nt: TGCGCCAGCAGCTTGCGGCCTGAGGAAATTGGGACCCAGTACTTC

v_call: TRBV5-1
d_call: .
j_call: TRBJ2-7
clone_size: .
cdr3_aa: CASSLGGTQEYEQYF
cdr3_nt: TGCGCCAGCAGCTTGGGCGGGACTCAGGAATACGAGCAGTACTTC

v_call: TRBV7-9
d_call: .
j_call: TRBJ1-6
clone_size: .
cdr3_aa: CASSLGDPGSLHF
cdr3_nt: TGTGCCAGCAGCTTAGGTGACCCGGGGTCCCTCCACTTT

v_call: TRBV28
d_call: .
j_call: TRBJ1-5
clone_size: .
cdr3_aa: CASLGGSSNQPQHF
cdr3_nt: TGTGCCAGCCTAGGGGGTTCGAGCAATCAGCCCCAGCATTTT

v_call: TRBV12-3/TRBV12-4
d_call: .
j_call: TRBJ2-7
clone_size: .
cdr3_aa: CASTAGSSYEQYF
cdr3_nt: TGTGCCAGCACGGCGGGGTCCTCCTACGAGCAGTACTTC

v_call: TRBV27
d_call: TRBD1
j_call: TRBJ1-6
clone_size: .
cdr3_aa: CASRDRDNSPLHF
cdr3_nt: TGTGCCAGCAGGGACAGGGATAATTCACCCCTCCACTTT

v_call: TRBV7-6
d_call: .
j_call: TRBJ1-1
clone_size: .
cdr3_aa: CASSLGQSNTEAFF
cdr3_nt: TGTGCCAGCAGCCTCGGACAGTCGAACACTGAAGCTTTCTTT

v_call: TRBV5-1
d_call: .
j_call: TRBJ2-2
clone_size: once
cdr3_aa: CASSLDRPGNTGELFF
cdr3_nt: TGCGCCAGCAGCTTGGATCGGCCGGGAAACACCGGGGAGCTGTTTTTT

v_call: TRBV29-1
d_call: .
j_call: TRBJ2-5
clone_size: once
cdr3_aa: CSGILFGGLKTQYF
cdr3_nt: TGCAGCGGGATTTTATTCGGCGGGCTGAAGACCCAGTACTTC

v_call: TRBV7-2
d_call: TRBD2
j_call: TRBJ2-3
clone_size: .
cdr3_aa: CASSDGTSGGGATQYF
cdr3_nt: TGTGCCAGCAGCGACGGGACTAGCGGGGGCGGGGCTACGCAGTATTTT

v_call: TRBV11-2
d_call: TRBD1
j_call: TRBJ2-1
clone_size: .
cdr3_aa: CASSLGGQHNEQFF
cdr3_nt: TGTGCCAGCAGCTTAGGGGGACAGCACAATGAGCAGTTCTTC

v_call: TRBV19
d_call: .
j_call: TRBJ1-3
clone_size: .
cdr3_aa: CASSTQQGIGNTIYF
cdr3_nt: TGTGCCAGTAGTACCCAACAGGGCATTGGAAACACCATATATTTT

v_call: TRBV6-5
d_call: .
j_call: TRBJ1-3
clone_size: few
cdr3_aa: CASSRDSASGNTIYF
cdr3_nt: TGTGCCAGCAGTCGGGACTCGGCCTCTGGAAACACCATATATTTT

v_call: TRBV5-1
d_call: TRBD1
j_call: TRBJ1-1
clone_size: .
cdr3_aa: CASSLGGQGQAKAFF
cdr3_nt: TGCGCCAGCAGCTTGGGTGGACAGGGCCAAGCCAAAGCTTTCTTT

v_call: TRBV27
d_call: TRBD1
j_call: TRBJ2-2
clone_size: once
cdr3_aa: CASRRQGPNTGELFF
cdr3_nt: TGTGCCAGCCGCAGACAGGGCCCGAACACCGGGGAGCTGTTTTTT

v_call: TRBV6-5
d_call: .
j_call: TRBJ1-1
clone_size: .
cdr3_aa: CASTGNTEAFF
cdr3_nt: TGTGCCAGCACAGGGAACACTGAAGCTTTCTTT

v_call: TRBV27
d_call: TRBD2
j_call: TRBJ2-7
clone_size: once
cdr3_aa: CASRTQRDSYEQYF
cdr3_nt: TGTGCCAGCAGAACCCAGCGGGATTCCTACGAGCAGTACTTC

v_call: TRBV11-2
d_call: .
j_call: TRBJ1-1
clone_size: .
cdr3_aa: CASSLSSSSGNTEAFF
cdr3_nt: TGTGCCAGCAGCTTATCATCTTCATCGGGGAACACTGAAGCTTTCTTT